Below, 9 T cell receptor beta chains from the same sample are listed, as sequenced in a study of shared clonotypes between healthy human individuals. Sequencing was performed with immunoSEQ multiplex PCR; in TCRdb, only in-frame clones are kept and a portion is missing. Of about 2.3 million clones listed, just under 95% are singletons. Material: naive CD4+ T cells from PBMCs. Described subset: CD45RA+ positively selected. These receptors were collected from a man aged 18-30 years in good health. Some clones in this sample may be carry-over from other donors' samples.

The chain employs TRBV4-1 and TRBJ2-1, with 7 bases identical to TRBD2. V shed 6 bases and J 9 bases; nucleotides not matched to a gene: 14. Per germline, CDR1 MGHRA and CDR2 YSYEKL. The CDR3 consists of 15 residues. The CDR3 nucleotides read TGCGCCAGCAGAACCGGGGTAGGAAGGGAGGGTGAGCAGTTCTTC. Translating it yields CASRTGVGREGEQFF.

CDR3 loop: CASGGGQGSSGANVLTF. CDR3 nucleotide sequence: TGTGCCAGCGGGGGGGGACAGGGAAGCTCTGGGGCCAACGTCCTGACTTTC. This rearrangement joins TRBV2 to TRBJ2-6; 9 bases align to TRBD1. Trimming at V came to 8 bases and at J to 0 bases, leaving 8 bases not matched to a gene. This CDR3 contains 17 residues. In germline, CDR1 is SNHLY, CDR2 FYNNEI.

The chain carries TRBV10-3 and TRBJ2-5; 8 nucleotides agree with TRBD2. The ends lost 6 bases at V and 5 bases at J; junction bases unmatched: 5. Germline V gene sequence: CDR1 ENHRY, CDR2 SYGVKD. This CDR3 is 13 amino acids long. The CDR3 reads CAIRQAGVETQYF. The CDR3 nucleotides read TGTGCCATCAGACAAGCGGGAGTGGAGACCCAGTACTTC.

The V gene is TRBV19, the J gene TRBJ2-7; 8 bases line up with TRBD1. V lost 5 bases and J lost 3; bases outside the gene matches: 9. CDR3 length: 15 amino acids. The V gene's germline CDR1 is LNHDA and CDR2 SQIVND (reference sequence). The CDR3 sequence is CASSQDGGQGYEQYF. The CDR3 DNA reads TGTGCCAGTAGTCAGGACGGCGGACAGGGCTACGAGCAGTACTTC.

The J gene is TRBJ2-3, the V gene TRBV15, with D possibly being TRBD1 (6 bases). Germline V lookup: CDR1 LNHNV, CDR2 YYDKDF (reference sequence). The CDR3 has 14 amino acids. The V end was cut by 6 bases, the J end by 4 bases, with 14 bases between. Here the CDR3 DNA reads TGTGCCACCAGACCGGGACATAACTCAGATACGCAGTATTTT. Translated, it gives CATRPGHNSDTQYF. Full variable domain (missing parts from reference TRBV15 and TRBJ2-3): DAMVIQNPRYQVTQFGKPVTLSCSQTLNHNVMYWYQQKSSQAPKLLFHYYDKDFNNEADTPDNFQSRRPNTSFCFLDIRSPGLGDTAMYLCATRPGHNSDTQYFGPGTRLTVL.

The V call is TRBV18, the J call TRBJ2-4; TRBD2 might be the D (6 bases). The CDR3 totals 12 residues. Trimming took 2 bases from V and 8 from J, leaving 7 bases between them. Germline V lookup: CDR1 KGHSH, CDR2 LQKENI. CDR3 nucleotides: TGTGCCAGCTCACCATCGGGGGACATTCAGTACTTC. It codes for CASSPSGDIQYF.

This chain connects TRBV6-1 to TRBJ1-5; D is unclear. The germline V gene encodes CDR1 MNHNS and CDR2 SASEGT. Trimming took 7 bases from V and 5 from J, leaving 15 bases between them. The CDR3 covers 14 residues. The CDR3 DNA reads TGTGCCAGCATTTCATCTGGTACCGATCAGCCCCAGCATTTT. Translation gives CASISSGTDQPQHF.

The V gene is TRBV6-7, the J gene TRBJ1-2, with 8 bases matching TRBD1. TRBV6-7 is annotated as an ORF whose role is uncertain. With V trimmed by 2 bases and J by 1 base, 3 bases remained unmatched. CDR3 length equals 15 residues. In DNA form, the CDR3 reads TGTGCCAGCAGTTACAGCGGACAGGGTAACTATGGCTACACCTTC. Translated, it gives CASSYSGQGNYGYTF.

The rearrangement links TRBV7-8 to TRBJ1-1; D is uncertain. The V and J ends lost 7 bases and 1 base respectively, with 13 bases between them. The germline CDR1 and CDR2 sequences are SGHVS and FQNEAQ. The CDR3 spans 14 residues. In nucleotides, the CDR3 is TGTGCCAGCACCCGGGAGGAGAGGAACACTGAAGCTTTCTTT. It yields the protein CASTREERNTEAFF.